The 30 T cell receptor beta chains presented below share a single source sample, sequenced in a study of OX40 agonist ivuxolimab in advanced cancers. The repertoire was sequenced with immunoSEQ multiplex PCR; TCRdb's copy has only in-frame clones and lacks some. The sample contains around 67,000 clones, approximately 80% of which appear only once. The sequenced sample was CD4+ or CD8+ T cells sorted from blood, obtained in a trial of the OX40 agonist ivuxolimab. The receptors were gathered from an adult with an advanced solid tumor such as melanoma, head and neck, liver or kidney cancer.

This clone occurred once. This chain uses TRBV30 with TRBJ2-1; weak D call: TRBD1 (5 bases). Per the germline V gene, CDR1 is GTSNPN and CDR2 is SVGIG (reference sequence). Deletions cut 2 bases from V and 7 bases from J, with 12 bases between. This CDR3 is 13 amino acids long. CDR3 amino acids: CAWSSRVGNEQFF. In DNA form, the CDR3 reads TGTGCCTGGAGTAGCAGGGTGGGGAATGAGCAGTTCTTC.

This chain links TRBV5-1 with TRBJ1-1, with no clear D. Trimming pared 0 bases from V and 6 bases from J, leaving 15 bases between. The CDR3 contains 15 residues. Per the germline V gene, CDR1 is SGHRS and CDR2 is YFSETQ. For the CDR3, the DNA is TGCGCCAGCAGCTTGGAGCCGGGCGGGGTCGCTGAAGCTTTCTTT. Its translation: CASSLEPGGVAEAFF.

Here the CDR3 DNA reads TGTGCCAGCAGTGATTTCGCCACCGGGACAGGGATCTCCTACGAGCAGTACTTC. It translates to CASSDFATGTGISYEQYF. This chain uses TRBV25-1 with TRBJ2-7; the match to TRBD1 covers 9 bases. The germline CDR1 and CDR2 sequences are MGHDK and SYGVNS. Trimming took 3 bases from V and 0 from J; bases not matched to a gene: 12. The CDR3 is made up of 18 amino acids.

This clone appeared a few times. The gene calls are TRBV19 and TRBJ1-2, with 8 bases identical to TRBD1. CDR1 LNHDA and CDR2 SQIVND come from the germline V gene (reference sequence). The junction had 8 bases not matched to a gene; V was cut back by 7 bases and J by 4 bases. The CDR3 has 14 residues. The CDR3, as DNA: TGTGCCAGTAACCAAAGGGACAGGTTCTATGGCTACACCTTC. It codes for CASNQRDRFYGYTF.

The chain uses TRBV6-1 and TRBJ2-3; D gene ambiguous. The CDR3 is 10 amino acids. The V gene lost 2 bases and the J gene lost 14 bases, with 8 bases spanning the gap. Germline V lookup: CDR1 MNHNS, CDR2 SASEGT. Here the CDR3 reads CASSELYSYF. DNA of the CDR3: TGTGCCAGCAGTGAACTATACTCGTATTTT.

The V and J genes are TRBV10-3 and TRBJ2-5; weak D call: TRBD1 (6 bases). This CDR3 is 14 amino acids long. Trimming took 0 bases from V and 5 from J, leaving 10 bases between them. CDR1 is ENHRY, CDR2 SYGVKD, per germline. CDR3 coding DNA: TGTGCCATCAGTGAGTCGAGGGGGTGGGAGACCCAGTACTTC. Its protein product is CAISESRGWETQYF.

V is TRBV7-2 and J is TRBJ1-2; 8 positions match TRBD1. Germline CDR1 reads SGHTA; CDR2 reads FQGNSA. Trimming removed 5 bases from V and 7 bases from J; junction bases left unmatched: 9. The CDR3 contains 14 residues. The CDR3 DNA follows: TGTGCCAGCAGCGCCTCAGGGGGCTTAAGTGGCTACACCTTC. Translated: CASSASGGLSGYTF.

The chain recombines TRBV7-9 with TRBJ1-6; 7 nucleotides match TRBD1. The CDR3 has 16 amino acids. V shed 5 bases and J 6 bases; nucleotides not matched to a gene: 10. The germline V gene has CDR1 SEHNR and CDR2 FQNEAQ (reference sequence). The CDR3 nucleotides read TGTGCCAGCAGCCGCCTTACTCAGGGGGGTAATTCACCCCTCCACTTT. Encoded protein: CASSRLTQGGNSPLHF.

The J gene is TRBJ2-7, the V gene TRBV18; D is unresolved. The CDR3 has 15 amino acids. V gave up 2 bases and J gave up 0 bases, with 11 bases separating them. CDR1 KGHSH and CDR2 LQKENI come from the germline V gene. The CDR3 is CASSPTKTSSYEQYF. The DNA for the CDR3 is TGTGCCAGCTCACCAACTAAGACGAGCTCCTACGAGCAGTACTTC.

This rearrangement joins TRBV6-5 to TRBJ1-6; D unresolved. V was pared by 6 bases and J by 8 bases, with 11 bases between. The CDR3 has 13 amino acids. Germline values: CDR1 MNHEY, CDR2 SVGAGI. CDR3 sequence (DNA): TGTGCCAGCAGCTCCCTGTTGGATTCACCCCTCCACTTT. It encodes CASSSLLDSPLHF.

The chain joins TRBV4-1 to TRBJ2-2, with 7 nucleotides matching TRBD2. The CDR3 is 20 residues long. Germline CDR1 is MGHRA and CDR2 is YSYEKL. Germline trimming cut 0 bases from V and 5 bases from J; bases unmatched to any gene: 18. CDR3 in amino acids: CASSQDRPGGSGVITGELFF. The DNA for the CDR3 is TGCGCCAGCAGCCAAGATCGGCCCGGGGGGAGCGGGGTAATTACCGGGGAGCTGTTTTTT.

The rearrangement links TRBV19 to TRBJ1-1; D gene ambiguous. This CDR3 is 13 amino acids long. In germline, CDR1 is LNHDA, CDR2 SQIVND (reference sequence). Deletions cut 4 bases from V and 1 base from J, with 7 bases between. CDR3 sequence: CASSTGKNTEAFF. The CDR3 region has the DNA TGTGCCAGTAGTACCGGGAAGAACACTGAAGCTTTCTTT. Together with reference TRBV19 and TRBJ1-1, the CDR3 gives the full variable domain: DGGITQSPKYLFRKEGQNVTLSCEQNLNHDAMYWYRQDPGQGLRLIYYSQIVNDFQKGDIAEGYSVSREKKESFPLTVTSAQKNPTAFYLCASSTGKNTEAFFGQGTRLTVV.

The chain joins TRBV9 to TRBJ2-1; 12 bases align to TRBD2. The CDR3 is 18 residues long. J was trimmed by 5 bases and V by 2 bases; bases with no gene match: 11. CDR1 and CDR2 (germline): SGDLS, YYNGEE. The CDR3 protein is CASSVRGPGLAGNNEQFF. The CDR3 DNA follows: TGTGCCAGCAGCGTGAGGGGTCCCGGACTAGCGGGAAACAATGAGCAGTTCTTC.

The V gene is TRBV18, the J gene TRBJ2-5, with D perhaps matching TRBD2 (5 bases). Per the germline V gene, CDR1 is KGHSH and CDR2 is LQKENI. This CDR3 is 15 amino acids long. Trimming pared 3 bases from V and 4 bases from J, leaving 15 bases between. The CDR3 is CASSPQQGSRETQYF. In nucleotides, the CDR3 is TGTGCCAGCTCACCCCAACAAGGGAGTAGAGAGACCCAGTACTTC.

The chain is built from TRBV5-1 and TRBJ1-1; D is uncertain. The CDR3 contains 16 residues. Trimming cost V 0 bases and J 1 base, with 13 bases left between them. The germline gives CDR1 SGHRS, CDR2 YFSETQ. Written as DNA, the CDR3 is TGCGCCAGCAGCTTGGGTATGGGCTCTCGGAACACTGAAGCTTTCTTT. It encodes CASSLGMGSRNTEAFF.

V gene TRBV27 combines with J gene TRBJ2-1, with TRBD2 matching over 13 bases. Germline CDR1 MNHEY, CDR2 SMNVEV (reference sequence). V shed 0 bases and J 9 bases; nucleotides not matched to a gene: 11. This CDR3 is 18 amino acids long. In DNA form, the CDR3 reads TGTGCCAGCAGTTTATCGTCCCCACTAGCGGGGGGGCCTGGTGAGCAGTTCTTC. Amino acid sequence: CASSLSSPLAGGPGEQFF.

The V and J genes are TRBV7-7 and TRBJ2-1; 7 bases match TRBD1. The CDR3 is 15 amino acids. J lost 3 bases, V lost 4 bases, and 6 bases had no gene match. Germline loops: CDR1 SSHAT, CDR2 FNYEAQ (reference sequence). CDR3 residues: CASSSDRSNYNEQFF. As DNA, the CDR3 is TGTGCCAGCAGCTCGGACAGGTCAAACTACAATGAGCAGTTCTTC.

V is TRBV18 and J is TRBJ2-3; 8 nucleotides agree with TRBD2. The V gene end was trimmed by 0 bases and the J gene end by 2 bases; junction bases not matched to a gene: 4. CDR3 length equals 16 residues. CDR1 KGHSH and CDR2 LQKENI come from the germline V gene. The CDR3 region is CASSPPGLGPTDTQYF. As DNA, the CDR3 is TGTGCCAGCTCACCACCGGGACTAGGGCCCACAGATACGCAGTATTTT.

This chain links TRBV5-4 with TRBJ1-2, with TRBD1 as a possible D gene (5 bases). CDR1 and CDR2 (germline): SGHNT, YYREEE (reference sequence). The CDR3 loop spans 13 amino acids. The V and J ends lost 4 bases and 8 bases respectively, with 15 bases between them. CDR3 sequence (DNA): TGTGCCAGCAGCGTTCCAGGGTATGGCGGCTACACCTTC. It is translated as CASSVPGYGGYTF.

J is TRBJ1-5 and V is TRBV5-6, with 7 bases that match TRBD1. V shed 2 bases, J shed 1 base, and the junction held 3 bases outside the gene matches. Germline V gene data show CDR1 as SGHDT and CDR2 as YYEEEE. This CDR3 has 15 amino acids. This chain's CDR3 is CASSFRGSSNQPQHF. The CDR3 nucleotides read TGTGCCAGCAGCTTCAGGGGGAGCAGCAATCAGCCCCAGCATTTT.

The chain has TRBV19 and TRBJ2-5; D possibly corresponds to TRBD2 (6 bases). The CDR3 runs to 13 residues. Looked up from germline, CDR1 is LNHDA and CDR2 is SQIVND (reference sequence). Trimming pared 5 bases from V and 5 bases from J, leaving 12 bases between. The CDR3 region is CASSSGTVETQYF. CDR3 sequence (DNA): TGTGCCAGTAGTTCCGGGACTGTTGAGACCCAGTACTTC.

J is TRBJ1-6 and V is TRBV5-4, with a weak D call TRBD1 (5 bases). Per germline, CDR1 SGHNT and CDR2 YYREEE (reference sequence). The CDR3 loop spans 14 amino acids. Trimming removed 5 bases at V and 7 bases at J, with 13 bases between. DNA for the CDR3: TGTGCCAGCAGGAAAACTTCAGGGAATTCACCCCTCCACTTT. It translates to CASRKTSGNSPLHF.

This clone showed up just once. Written as DNA, the CDR3 is TGTGCCAGCAGTCACACGAGGCAAGAGACCCAGTACTTC. As protein: CASSHTRQETQYF. The chain is built from TRBV7-8 and TRBJ2-5; no clear D. V dropped 6 bases and J dropped 2 bases, with 10 bases sitting between them. The CDR3 totals 13 residues. CDR1 is SGHVS, CDR2 FQNEAQ, per germline.

The chain has TRBV30 and TRBJ1-2, with D perhaps TRBD1 (6 bases). The CDR3 has 12 residues. Trimming removed 4 bases from V and 9 bases from J, with 15 bases in between. Germline V gene lookup returns CDR1 GTSNPN and CDR2 SVGIG (reference sequence). CDR3 sequence reads: CAWNLGGRSYTF. The CDR3 DNA is TGTGCCTGGAACCTCGGGGGGCGCAGCTACACCTTC.

This clone rates as medium-sized. V and J are TRBV6-6 and TRBJ2-7, with D uncertain. The V end was cut by 5 bases, the J end by 6 bases, with 11 bases between. This CDR3 has 12 residues. CDR1 is MNHNY and CDR2 is SVGAGI in the germline V gene (reference sequence). In DNA form, the CDR3 reads TGTGCCAGCAGTCTGACACTCGGCGAGCAGTACTTC. Translating it yields CASSLTLGEQYF.

Only a few counts were recorded for this clone. V is TRBV13 and J is TRBJ2-5, with 9 positions matching TRBD1. Germline-derived CDR1 and CDR2 are PRHDT and FYEKMQ (reference sequence). V lost 4 bases to trimming and J lost 7 bases; unmatched junction nucleotides: 7. CDR3 length equals 14 residues. CDR3 region: CASSSGTGRLTQYF. In nucleotides, the CDR3 is TGTGCCAGCAGCTCCGGGACAGGGAGGTTGACCCAGTACTTC.

The chain uses TRBV7-6 and TRBJ2-7, with D perhaps TRBD2 (6 bases). V lost 4 bases to trimming and J lost 1 base, with 11 bases between them. This CDR3 spans 14 amino acids. From germline, CDR1 is SGHVS and CDR2 FNYEAQ. Here the CDR3 reads CASSYRDFSYEQYF. CDR3 DNA sequence: TGTGCCAGCAGCTACCGGGACTTTTCCTACGAGCAGTACTTC.

Only a few counts were recorded for this clone. This chain connects TRBV19 to TRBJ1-2; no clear D. The CDR3 runs to 10 residues. The germline V gene encodes CDR1 LNHDA and CDR2 SQIVND (reference sequence). V was pared by 6 bases and J by 7 bases, with 6 bases between. In nucleotides, the CDR3 is TGTGCCAGTAGCGGTCGTGGCTACACCTTC. It translates to CASSGRGYTF.

The chain joins TRBV7-9 to TRBJ2-7; D not certain. Germline CDR1 SEHNR, CDR2 FQNEAQ (reference sequence). There are 13 residues in the CDR3. V was trimmed by 3 bases and J by 6 bases, leaving 12 bases between them. In nucleotides, the CDR3 is TGTGCCAGCAGCTTCGGCGGCCCTGGCGAGCAGTACTTC. Translated: CASSFGGPGEQYF.

The J gene is TRBJ1-1, the V gene TRBV19, with 8 bases matching TRBD1. Per germline, CDR1 LNHDA and CDR2 SQIVND (reference sequence). CDR3 length equals 15 residues. The J segment lost 4 bases and the V segment lost 3 bases, leaving 7 bases of the junction unmatched. This chain's CDR3 is CASSIRQGTGTEAFF. Written as DNA, the CDR3 is TGTGCCAGTAGTATCCGACAGGGGACGGGCACTGAAGCTTTCTTT. Variable domain in full (rest from reference TRBV19 and TRBJ1-1): DGGITQSPKYLFRKEGQNVTLSCEQNLNHDAMYWYRQDPGQGLRLIYYSQIVNDFQKGDIAEGYSVSREKKESFPLTVTSAQKNPTAFYLCASSIRQGTGTEAFFGQGTRLTVV.